The sequence of this T cell receptor beta chain was determined in a study of human CD8 memory T cell subsets. From duplicate vials of 150,000 sorted CD8+ T cells per subset, RNA was isolated. UMI-labeled 5' RACE generated the TCR beta libraries. Each CDR3 protein gets one entry in TCRdb, which reprocessed the 5' RACE reads and gives no DNA. The sample has 15,000 to 20,000 distinct CDR3 sequences; the top ten hold 4.5% to 6%. There are 12 residues in the CDR3. CDR1 SGHTA and CDR2 FQGNSA come from the germline V gene. The sample comprised CD8+ stem-like memory T cells (TSCM and TCM) sorted from PBMCs. Subset described: stem-like memory CD8 T cells (TSTEM), CCR7+ PD-1- TIGIT-. This chain joins TRBV7-2 and TRBJ2-7; TCRdb reports TRBD1, a call that lacks DNA to check it against. The sequence was collected from a human donor in good health. The CDR3: CASSGASYEQYF.